This T cell receptor (beta chain) came from a study of blood T cell repertoires in COVID-19. As for the study in general: Samples representing acute and convalescent COVID-19 were sourced from the United States, Italy and Spain. The analysed material was cDNA or gDNA that came from T cells, B-cell-depleted T cells, or PBMCs.

CDR3 length equals 14 residues. Germline V gene lookup returns CDR1 LNHNV and CDR2 YYDKDF (reference sequence). V was clipped by 3 bases and J by 8 bases; unmatched bases: 9. Original handling: Estimated nucleated cell counts came from reference gene primer amplification. Some clones are missing from TCRdb's copy, which holds only in-frame ones; the method was immunoSEQ multiplex PCR. The V and J calls and clone size come from that table; D and trimming were worked out from the DNA. The sample lists 95,000 to 120,000 clones; roughly 80% were seen once. The specimen sequenced was peripheral blood. V usage is TRBV15 and J usage is TRBJ1-2; TRBD1 matches at 7 bases. The clonotype originates from a woman aged 40 to 50 with acute or convalescent COVID-19. CDR3: CATSSQTGIRGYTF. CDR3 nucleotides: TGTGCCACCAGCAGCCAGACAGGGATAAGAGGCTACACCTTC.